Below, 29 T cell receptor beta chains from the same sample are listed, as sequenced in a study of T cell changes during pregnancy in multiple sclerosis. Here immunoSEQ multiplex PCR was the method, and the copy in TCRdb shows in-frame clones only, minus some. The data hold approximately 92,000 clones, with about 94% observed a single time. The material was peripheral blood, obtained after pregnancy. These receptors all come from a female donor with multiple sclerosis, enrolled in a pregnancy study.

J is TRBJ1-4 and V is TRBV6-1; the D gene is possibly TRBD1 (6 bases). The CDR3 is 15 amino acids. V was shortened by 5 bases and J by 3 bases, with 13 bases between the two germline ends. The germline V gene has CDR1 MNHNS and CDR2 SASEGT. This CDR3 is CASSTHRVANEKLFF. CDR3 bases: TGTGCCAGCAGTACACACAGGGTTGCTAATGAAAAACTGTTTTTT.

CDR3 sequence reads: CASSQTPFEQYF. CDR3 bases: TGTGCCAGCAGCCAGACTCCTTTCGAGCAGTACTTC. V and J are TRBV27 and TRBJ2-7; D gene unclear. CDR1 and CDR2 from the germline V gene are MNHEY and SMNVEV (reference sequence). The CDR3 is made up of 12 amino acids. Trimming cost V 6 bases and J 6 bases, with 12 bases left between them.

The CDR3 bases are TGTGCCAGCAGCGAGGGTCCGGGACTAGCGGCTGAGCAGTTCTTC. Translated: CASSEGPGLAAEQFF. The chain combines TRBV9 with TRBJ2-1; 11 nucleotides align to TRBD2. Germline loops: CDR1 SGDLS, CDR2 YYNGEE. The CDR3 sequence is 15 residues long. Unmatched junction bases numbered 8, after V lost 3 bases and J lost 9 bases.

With regard to this clone: The junction shows a germline mismatch at one end, possibly a read error. This chain joins TRBV2 and TRBJ2-3; possibly TRBD2 for D (6 bases). The CDR3 contains 11 residues. Germline CDR1 and CDR2: SNHLY and FYNNEI. CDR3: CANSLTSTQYF. CDR3 coding DNA: TGTGCCAACAGTCTAACTAGCACGCAGTATTTT.

This chain connects TRBV19 to TRBJ1-2; 7 bases fit TRBD1. The V segment lost 4 bases and the J segment 9 bases; nucleotides outside the gene matches: 11. CDR1 LNHDA and CDR2 SQIVND come from the germline V gene (reference sequence). The CDR3 contains 14 residues. The chain's CDR3 is CASSTGTVSIRYTF. The CDR3, as DNA: TGTGCCAGTAGTACAGGGACAGTTTCAATTCGCTACACCTTC.

The genes are TRBV4-1 and TRBJ1-5, with a tentative D call TRBD1 (5 bases). The CDR3 consists of 16 residues. Trimming took 5 bases from V and 4 from J, leaving 18 bases between them. Germline loops: CDR1 MGHRA, CDR2 YSYEKL. CDR3 loop: CASSYIPLGHNQPQHF. CDR3 coding DNA: TGCGCCAGCAGCTACATACCTTTAGGACATAATCAGCCCCAGCATTTT.

This clone was observed a single time. CDR3 sequence: CASSPQGGSNQPQHF. For the CDR3, the DNA is TGTGCCAGCTCACCACAAGGGGGTAGCAATCAGCCCCAGCATTTT. J is TRBJ1-5 and V is TRBV18; D is possibly TRBD1 (6 bases). The CDR3 contains 15 residues. Germline V CDR1 and CDR2: KGHSH, LQKENI. The V end lost 1 base, the J end lost 0 bases, and 7 bases lay between the germline ends.

In this sample, this clone turned up a few times. The chain couples TRBV2 to TRBJ2-1; maybe TRBD1 (9 bases). Germline loops: CDR1 SNHLY, CDR2 FYNNEI. V was clipped by 7 bases and J by 7 bases, with 20 bases between them. This CDR3 spans 15 amino acids. The CDR3 spells CASISGGTGRNEQFF. The CDR3 coding sequence is TGTGCCAGCATCTCGGGGGGGACAGGGAGGAATGAGCAGTTCTTC.

This chain uses TRBV19 with TRBJ1-2, with a weak D call TRBD1 (6 bases). This CDR3 contains 15 residues. Germline values: CDR1 LNHDA, CDR2 SQIVND (reference sequence). The V end lost 5 bases, the J end lost 3 bases, and 16 bases lay between the germline ends. The chain's CDR3 is CASSAPEDSHYGYTF. CDR3 sequence (DNA): TGTGCCAGTAGTGCCCCAGAGGACAGTCACTATGGCTACACCTTC.

This chain uses TRBV7-9 with TRBJ1-1; TRBD1 might be the D (6 bases). The CDR3 runs 16 residues. V gave up 7 bases and J gave up 3 bases, with 21 bases separating them. Germline assignment: CDR1 SEHNR and CDR2 FQNEAQ (reference sequence). The CDR3 spells CASTRGSGGGHTEAFF. The CDR3 DNA reads TGTGCCAGCACTCGAGGGAGCGGGGGGGGCCACACTGAAGCTTTCTTT.

The chain recombines TRBV13 with TRBJ1-1; D is uncertain. The germline CDR1 and CDR2 sequences are PRHDT and FYEKMQ (reference sequence). V shed 0 bases and J shed 6 bases, with 5 bases lying between them. CDR3 length: 12 residues. CDR3 sequence reads: CASSLGQAEAFF. CDR3 bases: TGTGCCAGCAGCTTAGGGCAGGCTGAAGCTTTCTTT.

This sequence joins TRBV27 and TRBJ2-1, with TRBD2 identical over 9 bases. The V gene's germline CDR1 is MNHEY and CDR2 SMNVEV (reference sequence). The CDR3 length is 15 residues. V was pared by 7 bases and J by 2 bases, with 6 bases of the junction left unmatched. Written as DNA, the CDR3 is TGTGCCAGCATAAAGACTAGCGGAACCTACAATGAGCAGTTCTTC. It yields the protein CASIKTSGTYNEQFF.

This rearrangement joins TRBV7-8 to TRBJ2-2; TRBD1 agrees at 11 bases. The CDR3 extends over 19 amino acids. Germline CDR1 reads SGHVS; CDR2 reads FQNEAQ. The V and J ends lost 4 bases and 6 bases, in that order; junction bases with no gene match: 16. This CDR3 is CASSSPGQGAVRHPGELFF. The CDR3 DNA reads TGTGCCAGCAGCTCCCCCGGACAGGGGGCGGTCCGGCACCCCGGGGAGCTGTTTTTT.

CDR3 loop: CAWSRYGVGYQAQHF. CDR3 in DNA: TGTGCCTGGAGTCGGTACGGGGTGGGTTATCAAGCCCAGCATTTT. The chain joins TRBV30 to TRBJ1-5; D is uncertain. CDR3 length: 15 residues. The germline V gene has CDR1 GTSNPN and CDR2 SVGIG (reference sequence). The V end lost 2 bases, the J end lost 11 bases, and 22 bases lay between the germline ends.

The CDR3 here is CASGGSGRRGEQFF. Here the CDR3 DNA reads TGTGCCAGTGGAGGGAGCGGGAGGAGGGGTGAGCAGTTCTTC. The chain combines TRBV6-5 with TRBJ2-1; 9 bases agree with TRBD2. This CDR3 region has 14 residues. V shed 9 bases, J shed 9 bases, and the junction held 12 bases outside the gene matches. CDR1 MNHEY and CDR2 SVGAGI come from the germline V gene.

This chain links TRBV5-4 with TRBJ1-2; possibly TRBD1 for D (6 bases). Germline-derived CDR1 and CDR2 are SGHNT and YYREEE (reference sequence). The length of the CDR3 is 15 residues. V lost 6 bases, J lost 2 bases, and 17 bases lay in between. This chain's CDR3 is CASNLVDRPNYGYTF. DNA for the CDR3: TGTGCCAGCAACCTAGTAGACAGGCCGAACTATGGCTACACCTTC.

The chain has TRBV28 and TRBJ1-2; D unresolved. Germline V lookup: CDR1 MDHEN, CDR2 SYDVKM. The CDR3 has 15 residues. V was trimmed by 3 bases and J by 2 bases, leaving 13 bases between them. The CDR3 coding sequence is TGTGCCAGCAGTTTGGGGAGTTCCGCCAACTATGGCTACACCTTC. Its translation is CASSLGSSANYGYTF.

The gene calls are TRBV5-1 and TRBJ2-5; maybe TRBD1 (5 bases). Germline CDR1 and CDR2: SGHRS and YFSETQ. The CDR3 extends over 14 amino acids. V was shortened by 0 bases and J by 1 base, with 7 bases between the two germline ends. DNA for the CDR3: TGCGCCAGCAGCTTGGGGGGCCCCCAAGAGACCCAGTACTTC. It yields the protein CASSLGGPQETQYF.

The chain carries TRBV6-1 and TRBJ1-1, with 7 nucleotides matching TRBD1. Germline CDR1 MNHNS, CDR2 SASEGT. The CDR3 totals 13 residues. V shed 6 bases and J 4 bases; nucleotides not matched to a gene: 5. CDR3 loop: CASRRQGSTEAFF. The CDR3 DNA is TGTGCCAGCAGAAGACAGGGCAGCACTGAAGCTTTCTTT.

J is TRBJ1-2 and V is TRBV5-6, with unresolved D. Germline CDR1 SGHDT, CDR2 YYEEEE. V lost 1 base to trimming and J lost 8 bases, with 6 bases between them. The CDR3 has 11 residues. The CDR3 protein is CASSLRGGYTF. The CDR3 coding sequence is TGTGCCAGCAGCTTGCGAGGGGGCTACACCTTC.

The gene calls are TRBV15 and TRBJ1-3; D gene uncertain. The CDR3 consists of 13 residues. V was shortened by 4 bases and J by 2 bases, with 6 bases between the two germline ends. Germline V gives CDR1 LNHNV, CDR2 YYDKDF (reference sequence). CDR3: CATSKTAGNTIYF. CDR3 in DNA: TGTGCCACCAGCAAAACAGCTGGAAACACCATATATTTT.

The gene calls are TRBV5-1 and TRBJ1-3; tentatively, D is TRBD1 (6 bases). Germline V lookup: CDR1 SGHRS, CDR2 YFSETQ. The germline V and J ends were trimmed by 3 bases and 4 bases, with 14 bases remaining between them. The CDR3 runs 15 residues. CDR3 sequence (DNA): TGCGCCAGCAGCTCTGGTGGGGGCGGAGGAAACACCATATATTTT. It yields the protein CASSSGGGGGNTIYF.

The chain links TRBV15 to TRBJ2-7, with TRBD1 as a possible D gene (6 bases). V lost 3 bases and J 3 bases, leaving 9 bases between the germline ends. This CDR3 has 13 amino acids. CDR1 is LNHNV, CDR2 YYDKDF, per germline (reference sequence). The CDR3 DNA sequence: TGTGCCACCAGCAGTTGGACAGACTACGAGCAGTACTTC. The encoded protein is CATSSWTDYEQYF.

The CDR3 DNA reads TGTGCCAGCAGTGAAAGCGGGAGGGCCCCAGATACGCAGTATTTT. Protein product: CASSESGRAPDTQYF. The chain joins TRBV25-1 to TRBJ2-3; 10 bases agree with TRBD2. The germline V gene has CDR1 MGHDK and CDR2 SYGVNS. J lost 4 bases, V lost 2 bases, and 3 bases had no gene match. The CDR3 has 15 residues.

The chain uses TRBV5-1 and TRBJ2-4; 7 positions agree with TRBD1. Germline V lookup: CDR1 SGHRS, CDR2 YFSETQ. The CDR3 is 13 residues long. With 5 bases clipped from V and 5 bases from J, the junction kept 4 bases outside the gene matches. This CDR3 reads CASSYTGENIQYF. CDR3 coding DNA: TGCGCCAGCAGTTACACAGGGGAAAACATTCAGTACTTC.

This clone was seen only once. The chain is built from TRBV5-1 and TRBJ2-1, with D uncertain. CDR1 and CDR2 from the germline V gene are SGHRS and YFSETQ. V lost 4 bases to trimming and J lost 0 bases, with 11 bases between them. The CDR3 is 15 amino acids. The CDR3 DNA is TGCGCCAGCAGCCACGGTGTAAGCTCCTACAATGAGCAGTTCTTC. Translation: CASSHGVSSYNEQFF.

This chain joins TRBV30 and TRBJ2-7; perhaps TRBD2 as D (6 bases). Trimming left V 7 bases short and J 2 bases short, with 15 bases between. The CDR3 covers 13 residues. Germline CDR1 is GTSNPN and CDR2 is SVGIG (reference sequence). DNA for the CDR3: TGTGCCTTGGAGGGTAGCGCCGCCTACGAGCAGTACTTC. Protein sequence: CALEGSAAYEQYF.

This chain links TRBV10-3 with TRBJ2-3; D not certain. The CDR3 is 13 amino acids. CDR1 and CDR2 from the germline V gene are ENHRY and SYGVKD. V lost 6 bases and J 0 bases, leaving 7 bases between the germline ends. For the CDR3, the DNA is TGTGCCATCAGGGCAGATAGCACAGATACGCAGTATTTT. It codes for CAIRADSTDTQYF.

The V and J genes are TRBV4-1 and TRBJ2-3, with 13 positions matching TRBD2. J was trimmed by 1 base and V by 0 bases; bases with no gene match: 10. From germline, CDR1 is MGHRA and CDR2 YSYEKL. This CDR3 contains 20 residues. CDR3 region: CASSQEGGTSGIWGTDTQYF. The CDR3 bases are TGCGCCAGCAGCCAAGAGGGAGGGACTAGCGGGATATGGGGCACAGATACGCAGTATTTT.